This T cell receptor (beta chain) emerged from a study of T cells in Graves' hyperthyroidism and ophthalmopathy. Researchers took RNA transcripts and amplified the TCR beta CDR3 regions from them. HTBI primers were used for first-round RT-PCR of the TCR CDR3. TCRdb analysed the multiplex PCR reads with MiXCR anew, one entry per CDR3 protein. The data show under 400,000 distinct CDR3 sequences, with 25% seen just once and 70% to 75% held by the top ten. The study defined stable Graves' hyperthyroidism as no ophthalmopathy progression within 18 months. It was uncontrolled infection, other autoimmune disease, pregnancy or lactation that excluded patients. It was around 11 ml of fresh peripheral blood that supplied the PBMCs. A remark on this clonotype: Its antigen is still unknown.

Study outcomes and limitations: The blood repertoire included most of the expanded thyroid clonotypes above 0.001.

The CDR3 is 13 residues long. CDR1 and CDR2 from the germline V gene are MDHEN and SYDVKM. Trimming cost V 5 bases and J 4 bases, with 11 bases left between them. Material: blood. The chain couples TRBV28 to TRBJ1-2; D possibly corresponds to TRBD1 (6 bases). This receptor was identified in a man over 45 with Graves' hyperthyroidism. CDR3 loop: CASSTNRAYGYTF. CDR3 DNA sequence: TGTGCCAGCAGTACCAACAGGGCCTATGGCTACACCTTC.